These 10 T cell receptor beta chains were all obtained from the same sample, sequenced in a study of siplizumab effects on memory and regulatory T cells. Generated by immunoSEQ multiplex PCR, the TCRdb table keeps only in-frame clones and is missing some. Among approximately 82,000 clones listed, 87% were seen once. The sequenced sample was Tregs sorted from blood. Receptors were obtained from a human donor in good health.

CDR3: CASSLPGGTGGFGNQPQHF. The DNA of the CDR3 is TGTGCCAGCAGTTTACCAGGCGGGACAGGGGGGTTCGGCAATCAGCCCCAGCATTTT. The J gene is TRBJ1-5, the V gene TRBV28, with 11 bases that match TRBD1. The CDR3 contains 19 residues. Trimming removed 2 bases from V and 2 bases from J; junction bases left unmatched: 11. The germline V gene has CDR1 MDHEN and CDR2 SYDVKM.

The V and J genes are TRBV19 and TRBJ1-2, with TRBD1 matching over 7 bases. Trimming at V came to 3 bases and at J to 8 bases, leaving 9 bases not matched to a gene. The germline CDR1 and CDR2 sequences are LNHDA and SQIVND (reference sequence). The CDR3 loop spans 14 amino acids. DNA for the CDR3: TGTGCCAGTAGTATGACAGGGACAAGGCGAGGCTACACCTTC. Translated, it gives CASSMTGTRRGYTF.

V is TRBV4-3 and J is TRBJ2-3; D is ambiguous. The CDR3 has 14 residues. Trimming cost V 1 base and J 2 bases, with 7 bases left between them. Germline V gives CDR1 LGHNA, CDR2 YSLEER. The CDR3 loop is CASSQAGFTDTQYF. The DNA for the CDR3 is TGCGCCAGCAGCCAAGCGGGTTTCACAGATACGCAGTATTTT.

In its sample, this clone was seen a few times. The rearrangement joins TRBV28 to TRBJ1-2; D ambiguous. Trimming pared 5 bases from V and 4 bases from J, leaving 8 bases between. The CDR3 loop spans 12 amino acids. CDR1 is MDHEN, CDR2 SYDVKM, per germline. CDR3 loop: CASSTEVYGYTF. Written as DNA, the CDR3 is TGTGCCAGCAGTACAGAAGTCTATGGCTACACCTTC.

The chain recombines TRBV4-2 with TRBJ1-1; a possible D gene is TRBD1 (5 bases). The germline V gene has CDR1 LGHNA and CDR2 YNFKEQ. The CDR3 has 15 residues. With 6 bases removed from V and 4 bases from J, the gap between germline ends came to 18 bases. The CDR3, as DNA: TGTGCCAGCAGGATCGGGGGGGTTGAGGGCACTGAAGCTTTCTTT. This gives the protein CASRIGGVEGTEAFF.

The CDR3 DNA is TGTGCCAGCAGCTTAACCGGAGTGAACACTGAAGCTTTCTTT. This translates into CASSLTGVNTEAFF. V and J are TRBV7-3 and TRBJ1-1; D remains ambiguous. This CDR3 spans 14 amino acids. The V end was cut by 0 bases, the J end by 0 bases, with 5 bases between. Looked up from germline, CDR1 is SGHTA and CDR2 is FQGTGA.

V gene TRBV21-1 combines with J gene TRBJ1-4. TRBV21-1 is an annotated pseudogene. The CDR3 length is 17 residues. In nucleotides, the CDR3 is TGTGCCAGCAGCAAATGGGGTAATTGGTTGGCTAATGAAAAACTGTTTTTT. It codes for CASSKWGNWLANEKLFF.

V gene TRBV7-2 combines with J gene TRBJ2-7; perhaps TRBD2 as D (6 bases). Trimming removed 5 bases at V and 1 base at J, with 15 bases between. The CDR3 is made up of 15 amino acids. The germline V gene encodes CDR1 SGHTA and CDR2 FQGNSA. The CDR3, as DNA: TGTGCCAGCAGCCTTAGCGGCCACCATTCCTACGAGCAGTACTTC. This sequence encodes CASSLSGHHSYEQYF.

V gene TRBV7-2 combines with J gene TRBJ1-5; 9 nucleotides align to TRBD1. V was pared by 2 bases and J by 4 bases, with 6 bases of the junction left unmatched. CDR1 is SGHTA, CDR2 FQGNSA, per germline. The CDR3 totals 16 residues. This CDR3 reads CASSLRGTGKNQPQHF. The CDR3 bases are TGTGCCAGCAGCTTAAGGGGGACAGGGAAGAATCAGCCCCAGCATTTT.

The rearrangement uses TRBV7-9 and TRBJ1-1, with D maybe TRBD1 (5 bases). The CDR3 consists of 17 residues. V lost 3 bases, J lost 0 bases, and 17 bases lay in between. The germline V gene encodes CDR1 SEHNR and CDR2 FQNEAQ (reference sequence). For the CDR3, the DNA is TGTGCCAGCAGCTTCGGGAGCCCAGGGACCATGAACACTGAAGCTTTCTTT. Its translation: CASSFGSPGTMNTEAFF.